Detailed here is one T cell receptor beta chain. No antigen is known for it. A J-beta primer mix and a sample-barcoded 5' primer were used in a second PCR of roughly 7 to 12 cycles. TCRdb itself ran the 5' RACE reads through MiXCR, one entry per CDR3 protein. The sample contains about 580,000 distinct CDR3 sequences, roughly 48% of which appear only once. The sample comes from a study of blood T cells in healthy people across ages. Study-wide findings and caveats: The diversity estimates, figures obtained from one million T cells, were considered underestimates.

CDR3 length: 13 residues. V lost 7 bases, J lost 5 bases, and 8 bases stayed unmatched. Germline V CDR1 and CDR2: SQVTM, ANQGSEA. Sample donors were healthy Caucasian individuals that came from Russia, aged about 6 to 95. Per sample, a minimum of 6.5 million PBMCs were isolated. V usage is TRBV29-1 and J usage is TRBJ1-5; 7 positions agree with TRBD1. The clonotype was recovered from a man at least 80 years old in good health. Input material: blood. In DNA, the CDR3 is TGCAGCGCCAAAGGACAGGCTGATCAGCCCCAGCATTTT. Amino acid sequence: CSAKGQADQPQHF.